This T cell receptor (beta chain) comes out of a study of blood T cell repertoires in COVID-19. Overall study context: COVID-19 samples collected from the United States, Italy and Spain covered acute and convalescent phases.

Authors' data handling: Amplified reference gene primers provided the basis for estimating nucleated cell counts. Assay used: immunoSEQ multiplex PCR; TCRdb lists only in-frame clones, some missing. Clone size and V and J calls were adopted from that table, with D and trimming inferred from the DNA. The table lists about 270,000 clones, around 89% of them singletons, with less than 3% in the top ten. This CDR3 region has 16 residues. V was pared by 0 bases and J by 7 bases, with 5 bases of the junction left unmatched. Per the germline V gene, CDR1 is SGHRS and CDR2 is YFSETQ. Participant-reported clinical history was the basis for cohort assignment.

The chain recombines TRBV5-1 with TRBJ2-7; 15 nucleotides agree with TRBD2. The origin of this receptor is a woman aged 50 to 60 who had recovered from COVID-19. Sequencing used PBMCs or T cells enriched from blood (not recorded which). The CDR3 protein is CASSLGGLAGGQEQYF. DNA of the CDR3: TGCGCCAGCAGCTTGGGGGGACTAGCGGGAGGACAAGAGCAGTACTTC.